The sample holds one count of the clone carrying this T cell receptor beta chain. This entry is derived from a study of blood T cell repertoires in COVID-19. Trimming at V came to 4 bases and at J to 1 base, leaving 1 base not matched to a gene. Looked up from germline, CDR1 is SGHRS and CDR2 is YFSETQ. The CDR3 totals 14 residues. Measured with immunoSEQ multiplex PCR; TCRdb has only the in-frame clones, and not every one. The table includes about 140,000 clones, 84% detected once. The clonotype originates from a woman aged 45-65 years with acute COVID-19. Sequenced material: PBMCs or T cells enriched from blood (not recorded which). The V call is TRBV5-1, the J call TRBJ2-2; TRBD2 matches 7 bases. The CDR3: CASSRTRNTGELFF. The CDR3 DNA reads as TGCGCCAGCAGCCGGACTAGGAACACCGGGGAGCTGTTTTTT.